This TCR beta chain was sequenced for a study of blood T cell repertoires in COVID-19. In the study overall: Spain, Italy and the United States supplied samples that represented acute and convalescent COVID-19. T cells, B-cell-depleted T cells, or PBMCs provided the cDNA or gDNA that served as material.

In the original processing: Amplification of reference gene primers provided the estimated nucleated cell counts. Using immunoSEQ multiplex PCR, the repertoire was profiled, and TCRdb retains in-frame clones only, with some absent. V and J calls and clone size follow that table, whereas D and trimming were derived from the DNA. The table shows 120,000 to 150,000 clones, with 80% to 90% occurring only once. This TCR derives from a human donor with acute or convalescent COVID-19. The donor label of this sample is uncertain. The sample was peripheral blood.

As DNA, the CDR3 is TGTGCCAGCAGCCAGACAGGAAACACTGAAGCTTTCTTT. This sequence encodes CASSQTGNTEAFF. The rearrangement joins TRBV7-9 to TRBJ1-1; D possibly corresponds to TRBD1 (6 bases). The V end lost 5 bases, the J end lost 2 bases, and 9 bases lay between the germline ends. The CDR3 is made up of 13 amino acids. Germline values: CDR1 SEHNR, CDR2 FQNEAQ (reference sequence).